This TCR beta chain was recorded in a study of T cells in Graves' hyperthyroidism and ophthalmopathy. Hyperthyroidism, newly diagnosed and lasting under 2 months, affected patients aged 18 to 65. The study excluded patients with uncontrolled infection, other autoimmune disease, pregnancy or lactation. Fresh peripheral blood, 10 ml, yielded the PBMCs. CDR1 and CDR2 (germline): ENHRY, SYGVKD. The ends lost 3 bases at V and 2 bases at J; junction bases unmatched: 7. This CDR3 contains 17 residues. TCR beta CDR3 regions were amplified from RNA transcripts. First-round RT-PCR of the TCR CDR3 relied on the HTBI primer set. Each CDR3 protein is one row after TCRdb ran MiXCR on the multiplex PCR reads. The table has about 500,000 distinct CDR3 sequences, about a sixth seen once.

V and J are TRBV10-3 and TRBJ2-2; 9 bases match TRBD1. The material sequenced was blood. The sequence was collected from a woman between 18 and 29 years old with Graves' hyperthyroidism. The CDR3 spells CAISDHRDRVNTGELFF. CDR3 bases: TGTGCCATCAGTGATCACCGGGACAGGGTAAACACCGGGGAGCTGTTTTTT.